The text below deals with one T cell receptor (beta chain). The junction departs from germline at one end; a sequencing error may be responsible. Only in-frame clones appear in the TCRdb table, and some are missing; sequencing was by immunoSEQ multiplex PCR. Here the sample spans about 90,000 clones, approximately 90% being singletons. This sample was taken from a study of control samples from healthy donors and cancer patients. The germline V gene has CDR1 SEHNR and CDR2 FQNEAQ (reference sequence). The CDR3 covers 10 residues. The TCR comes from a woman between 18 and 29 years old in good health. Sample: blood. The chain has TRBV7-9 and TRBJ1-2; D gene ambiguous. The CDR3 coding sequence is TGTGCCAGCAGCTTATTCCATCCCGACTTC. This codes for CASSLFHPDF.